This T cell receptor beta chain originates from a study of early T cells in non-severe SARS-CoV-2 infection. The overall study: Chains were unpaired, as sequencing was done on bulk RNA from unsorted whole blood. Study-wide findings and caveats: Private and CD4 specificities were missed by VDJdb matching, which favored anti-spike CD8 responses.

This CDR3 region has 14 residues. Germline V gene lookup returns CDR1 SGHKS and CDR2 YYEKEE (reference sequence). V was clipped by 4 bases and J by 2 bases, with 12 bases between them. This clonotype has ten or more counts. Its antigen is still unknown. In the library, individual cDNA molecules carried attached unique molecular identifiers. From the 5' RACE reads, TCRdb called clonotypes with MiXCR, one entry per CDR3 protein. The sample holds tens of thousands of distinct CDR3 sequences, less than 5.5% seen once. This rearrangement joins TRBV5-5 to TRBJ1-2; tentative D call: TRBD1 (5 bases). Input material: whole blood. This receptor was obtained from an adult who was a healthcare worker with PCR-confirmed SARS-CoV-2 infection or an uninfected control (not recorded which). The CDR3 protein is CASSPTARNYGYTF. CDR3 DNA: TGTGCCAGCAGCCCGACAGCCCGGAACTATGGCTACACCTTC.